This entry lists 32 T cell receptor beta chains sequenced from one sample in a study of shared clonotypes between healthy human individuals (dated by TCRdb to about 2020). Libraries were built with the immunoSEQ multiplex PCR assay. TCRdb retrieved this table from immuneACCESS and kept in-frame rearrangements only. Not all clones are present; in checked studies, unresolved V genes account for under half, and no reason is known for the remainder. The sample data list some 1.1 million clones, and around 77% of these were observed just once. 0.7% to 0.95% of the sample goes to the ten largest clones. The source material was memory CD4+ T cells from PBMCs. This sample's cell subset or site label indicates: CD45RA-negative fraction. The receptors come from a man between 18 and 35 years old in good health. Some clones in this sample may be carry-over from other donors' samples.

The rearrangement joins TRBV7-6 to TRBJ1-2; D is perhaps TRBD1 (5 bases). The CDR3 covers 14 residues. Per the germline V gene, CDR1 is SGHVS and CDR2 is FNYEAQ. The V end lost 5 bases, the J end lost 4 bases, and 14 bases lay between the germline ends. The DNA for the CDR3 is TGTGCCAGCAGCCCCCCCGGGGCTAGCTATGGCTACACCTTC. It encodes CASSPPGASYGYTF.

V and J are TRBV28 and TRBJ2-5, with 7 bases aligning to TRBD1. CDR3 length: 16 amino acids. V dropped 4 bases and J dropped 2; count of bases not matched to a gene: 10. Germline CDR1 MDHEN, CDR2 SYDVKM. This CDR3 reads CASSSNSGGVQETQYF. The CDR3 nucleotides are TGTGCCAGCAGTTCTAATTCAGGGGGTGTGCAAGAGACCCAGTACTTC.

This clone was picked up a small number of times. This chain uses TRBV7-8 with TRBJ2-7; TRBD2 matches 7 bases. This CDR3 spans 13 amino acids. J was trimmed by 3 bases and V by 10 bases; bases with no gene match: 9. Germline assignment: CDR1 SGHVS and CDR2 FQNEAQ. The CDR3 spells CATRSGKNYEQYF. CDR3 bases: TGTGCCACCAGAAGCGGGAAAAACTACGAGCAGTACTTC.

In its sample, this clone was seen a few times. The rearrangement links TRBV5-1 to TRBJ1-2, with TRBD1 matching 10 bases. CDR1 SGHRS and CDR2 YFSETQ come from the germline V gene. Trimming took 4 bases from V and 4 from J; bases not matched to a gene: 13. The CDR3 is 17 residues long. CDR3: CASSIDSGQGKIYGYTF. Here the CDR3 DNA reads TGCGCCAGCAGCATAGACTCGGGACAGGGGAAAATCTATGGCTACACCTTC. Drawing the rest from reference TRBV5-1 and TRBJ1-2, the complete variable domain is KAGVTQTPRYLIKTRGQQVTLSCSPISGHRSVSWYQQTPGQGLQFLFEYFSETQRNKGNFPGRFSGRQFSNSRSEMNVSTLELGDSALYLCASSIDSGQGKIYGYTFGSGTRLTVV.

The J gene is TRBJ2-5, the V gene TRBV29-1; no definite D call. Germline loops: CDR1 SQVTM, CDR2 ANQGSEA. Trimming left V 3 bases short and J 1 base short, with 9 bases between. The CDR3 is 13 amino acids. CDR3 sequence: CSVETTSQETQYF. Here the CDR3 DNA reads TGCAGCGTTGAGACGACAAGCCAAGAGACCCAGTACTTC.

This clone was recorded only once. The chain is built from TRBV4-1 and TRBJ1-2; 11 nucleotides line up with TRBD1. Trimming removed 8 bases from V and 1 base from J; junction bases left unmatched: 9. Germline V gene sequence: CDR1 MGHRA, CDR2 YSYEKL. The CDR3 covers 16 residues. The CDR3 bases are TGCGCCAGCGCTATGGGGACAGGGGGTTTTAACTATGGCTACACCTTC. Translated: CASAMGTGGFNYGYTF.

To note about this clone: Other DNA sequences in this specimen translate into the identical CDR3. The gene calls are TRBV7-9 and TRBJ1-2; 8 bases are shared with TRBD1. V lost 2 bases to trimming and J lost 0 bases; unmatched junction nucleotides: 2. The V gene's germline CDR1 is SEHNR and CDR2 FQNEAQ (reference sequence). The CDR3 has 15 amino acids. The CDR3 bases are TGTGCCAGCAGCTTAACAGGGGGAGCTAACTATGGCTACACCTTC. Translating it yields CASSLTGGANYGYTF.

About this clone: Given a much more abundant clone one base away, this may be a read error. As DNA, the CDR3 is TGTGCCGGCAGCTTAGGGGGAGGGACAGGACAAGAGACCCAGTACTTC. The encoded protein is CAGSLGGGTGQETQYF. The V call is TRBV11-3, the J call TRBJ2-5; D perhaps matches TRBD1 (8 bases). This CDR3 comprises 16 residues. Germline CDR1 and CDR2: SGHNT and YENEEA.

The CDR3 coding sequence is TGTGCCAGCAGCCAAGATAGGGTGGTAGGCTACACCTTC. This codes for CASSQDRVVGYTF. The rearrangement uses TRBV4-2 and TRBJ1-2, with D unresolved. The CDR3 has 13 residues. The germline CDR1 and CDR2 sequences are LGHNA and YNFKEQ. The V end was cut by 0 bases, the J end by 8 bases, with 10 bases between.

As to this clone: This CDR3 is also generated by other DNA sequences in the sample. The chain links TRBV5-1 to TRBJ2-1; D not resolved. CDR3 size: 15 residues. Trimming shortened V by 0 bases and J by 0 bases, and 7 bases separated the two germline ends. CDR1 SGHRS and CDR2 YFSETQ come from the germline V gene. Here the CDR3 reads CASSLAPSSYNEQFF. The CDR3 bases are TGCGCCAGCAGCTTGGCCCCGAGCTCCTACAATGAGCAGTTCTTC.

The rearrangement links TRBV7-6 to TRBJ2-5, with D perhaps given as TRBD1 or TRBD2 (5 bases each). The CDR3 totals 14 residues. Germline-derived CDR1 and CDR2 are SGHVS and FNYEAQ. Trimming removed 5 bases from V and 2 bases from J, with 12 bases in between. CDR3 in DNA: TGTGCCAGCAGCCAGGGAGATCGACAAGAGACCCAGTACTTC. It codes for CASSQGDRQETQYF.

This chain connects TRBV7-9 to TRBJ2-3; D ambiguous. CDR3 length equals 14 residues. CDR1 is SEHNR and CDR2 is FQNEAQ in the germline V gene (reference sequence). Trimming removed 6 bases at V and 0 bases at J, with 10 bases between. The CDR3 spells CASSQHASTDTQYF. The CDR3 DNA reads TGTGCCAGCAGTCAACACGCTAGCACAGATACGCAGTATTTT.

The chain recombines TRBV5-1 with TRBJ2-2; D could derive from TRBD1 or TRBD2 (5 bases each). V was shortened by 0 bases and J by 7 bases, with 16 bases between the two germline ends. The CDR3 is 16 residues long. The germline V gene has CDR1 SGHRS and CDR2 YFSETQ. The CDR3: CASSLEPRGIGGELFF. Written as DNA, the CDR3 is TGCGCCAGCAGCTTGGAACCCCGGGGCATCGGCGGGGAGCTGTTTTTT.

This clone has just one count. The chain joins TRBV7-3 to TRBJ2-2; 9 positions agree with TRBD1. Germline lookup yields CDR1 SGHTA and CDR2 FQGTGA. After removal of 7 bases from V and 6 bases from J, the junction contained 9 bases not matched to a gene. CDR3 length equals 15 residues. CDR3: CASTTQGAVAGELFF. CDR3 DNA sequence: TGTGCCAGCACTACACAGGGGGCGGTCGCCGGGGAGCTGTTTTTT. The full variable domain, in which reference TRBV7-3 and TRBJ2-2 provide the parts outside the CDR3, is GAGVSQTPSNKVTEKGKYVELRCDPISGHTALYWYRQSLGQGPEFLIYFQGTGAADDSGLPNDRFFAVRPEGSVSTLKIQRTERGDSAVYLCASTTQGAVAGELFFGEGSRLTVL.

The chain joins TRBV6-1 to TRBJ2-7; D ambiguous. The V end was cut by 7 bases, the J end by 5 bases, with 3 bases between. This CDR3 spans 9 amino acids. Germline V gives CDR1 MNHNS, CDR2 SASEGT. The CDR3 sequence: CASTDEQYF. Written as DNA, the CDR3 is TGTGCCAGCACAGACGAGCAGTACTTC.

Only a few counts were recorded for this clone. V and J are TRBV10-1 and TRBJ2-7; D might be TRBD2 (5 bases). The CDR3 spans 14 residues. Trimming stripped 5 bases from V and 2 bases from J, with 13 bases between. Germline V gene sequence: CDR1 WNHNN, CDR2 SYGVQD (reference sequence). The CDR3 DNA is TGCGCCAGCAGTAGCACAATGGGAGCCTACGAGCAGTACTTC. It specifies CASSSTMGAYEQYF.

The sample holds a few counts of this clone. CDR3 in amino acids: CASSESKTQQFF. CDR3 bases: TGCGCCAGCAGTGAGTCGAAAACCCAGCAGTTCTTC. This sequence joins TRBV10-1 and TRBJ2-1, with unresolved D. The CDR3 is 12 amino acids. V lost 0 bases, J lost 11 bases, and 8 bases lay in between. Looked up from germline, CDR1 is WNHNN and CDR2 is SYGVQD (reference sequence).

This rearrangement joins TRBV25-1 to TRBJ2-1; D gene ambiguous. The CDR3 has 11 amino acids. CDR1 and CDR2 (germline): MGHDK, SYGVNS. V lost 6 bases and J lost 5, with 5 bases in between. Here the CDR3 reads CASRNNNEQFF. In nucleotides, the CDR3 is TGTGCCAGCAGAAATAACAATGAGCAGTTCTTC.

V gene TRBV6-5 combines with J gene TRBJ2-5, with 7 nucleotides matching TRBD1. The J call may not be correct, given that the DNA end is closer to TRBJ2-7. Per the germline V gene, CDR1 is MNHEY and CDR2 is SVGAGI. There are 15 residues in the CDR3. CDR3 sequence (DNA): TGTGCCAGCAGTCCACAAGGGGGCACCGGCTACGAGCAGTACTTC. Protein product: CASSPQGGTGYEQYF.

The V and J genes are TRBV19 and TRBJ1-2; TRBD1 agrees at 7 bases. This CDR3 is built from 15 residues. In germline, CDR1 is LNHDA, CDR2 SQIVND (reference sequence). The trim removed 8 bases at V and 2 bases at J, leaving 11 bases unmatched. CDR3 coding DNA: TGTGCCAGTGTTCCTAATACAGGGGCCAACTATGGCTACACCTTC. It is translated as CASVPNTGANYGYTF.

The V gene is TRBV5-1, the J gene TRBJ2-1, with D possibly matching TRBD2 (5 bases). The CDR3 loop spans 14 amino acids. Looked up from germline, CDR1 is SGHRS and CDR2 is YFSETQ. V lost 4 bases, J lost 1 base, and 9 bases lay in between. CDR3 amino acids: CASSIGLSYNEQFF. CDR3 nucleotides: TGCGCCAGCAGCATCGGACTTTCCTACAATGAGCAGTTCTTC.

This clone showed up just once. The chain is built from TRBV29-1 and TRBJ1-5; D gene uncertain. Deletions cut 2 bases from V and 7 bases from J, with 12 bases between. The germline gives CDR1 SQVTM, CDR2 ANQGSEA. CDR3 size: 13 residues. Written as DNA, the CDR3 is TGCAGCGTTGAAAAATATAAGTTGCAGCCCCAGCATTTT. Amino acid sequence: CSVEKYKLQPQHF. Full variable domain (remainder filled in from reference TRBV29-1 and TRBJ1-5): SAVISQKPSRDICQRGTSLTIQCQVDSQVTMMFWYRQQPGQSLTLIATANQGSEATYESGFVIDKFPISRPNLTFSTLTVSNMSPEDSSIYLCSVEKYKLQPQHFGDGTRLSIL.

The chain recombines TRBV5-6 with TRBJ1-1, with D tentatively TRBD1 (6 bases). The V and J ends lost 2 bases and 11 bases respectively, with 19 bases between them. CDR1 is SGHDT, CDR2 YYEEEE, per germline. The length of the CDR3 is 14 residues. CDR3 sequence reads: CASSFIGTLVEAFF. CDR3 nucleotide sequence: TGTGCCAGCAGCTTTATCGGGACATTGGTCGAGGCTTTCTTT. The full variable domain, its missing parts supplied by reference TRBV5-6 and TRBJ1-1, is DAGVTQSPTHLIKTRGQQVTLRCSPKSGHDTVSWYQQALGQGPQFIFQYYEEEERQRGNFPDRFSGHQFPNYSSELNVNALLLGDSALYLCASSFIGTLVEAFFGQGTRLTVV.

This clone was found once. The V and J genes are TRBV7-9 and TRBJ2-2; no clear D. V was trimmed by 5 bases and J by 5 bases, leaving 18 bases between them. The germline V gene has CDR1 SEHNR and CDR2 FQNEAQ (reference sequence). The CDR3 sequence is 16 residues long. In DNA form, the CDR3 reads TGTGCCAGCAGCCGAAATACCCTTGACCGGACCGGGGAGCTGTTTTTT. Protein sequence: CASSRNTLDRTGELFF.

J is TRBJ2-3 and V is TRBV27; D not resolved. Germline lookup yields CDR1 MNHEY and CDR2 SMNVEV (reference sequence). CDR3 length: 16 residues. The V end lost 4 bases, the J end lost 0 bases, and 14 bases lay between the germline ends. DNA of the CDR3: TGTGCCAGCAGTTCCGGACGGACCACTAGCACAGATACGCAGTATTTT. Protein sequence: CASSSGRTTSTDTQYF.

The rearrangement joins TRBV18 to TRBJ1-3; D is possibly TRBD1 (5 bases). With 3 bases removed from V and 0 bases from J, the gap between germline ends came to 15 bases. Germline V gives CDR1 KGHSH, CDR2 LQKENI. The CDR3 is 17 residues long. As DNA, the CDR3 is TGTGCCAGCTCACCGCTCGCCCTAGACAGCTCTGGAAACACCATATATTTT. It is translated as CASSPLALDSSGNTIYF.

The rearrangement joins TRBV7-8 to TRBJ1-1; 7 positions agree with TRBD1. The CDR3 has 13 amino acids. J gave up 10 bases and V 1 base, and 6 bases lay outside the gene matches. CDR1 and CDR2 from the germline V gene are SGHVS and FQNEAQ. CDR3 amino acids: CASSLERQGGAFF. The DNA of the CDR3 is TGTGCCAGCAGCTTAGAGAGACAGGGAGGAGCTTTCTTT.

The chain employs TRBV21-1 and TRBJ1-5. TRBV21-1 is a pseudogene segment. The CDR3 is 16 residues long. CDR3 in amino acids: CASSKPFTWSNQPQHF. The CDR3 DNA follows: TGTGCCAGCAGCAAACCCTTCACGTGGAGCAATCAGCCCCAGCATTTT.

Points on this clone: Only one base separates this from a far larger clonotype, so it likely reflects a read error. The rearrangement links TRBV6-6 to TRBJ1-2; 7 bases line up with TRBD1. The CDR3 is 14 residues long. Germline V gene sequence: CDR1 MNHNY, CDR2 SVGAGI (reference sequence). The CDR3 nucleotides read TGTGTCAGCAGCACCACAGGGGTTAACTATGGCTACACCTTC. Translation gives CVSSTTGVNYGYTF.

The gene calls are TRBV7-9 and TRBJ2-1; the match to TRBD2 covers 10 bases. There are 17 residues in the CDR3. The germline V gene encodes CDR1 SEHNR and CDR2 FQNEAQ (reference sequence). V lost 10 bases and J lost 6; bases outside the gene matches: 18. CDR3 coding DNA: TGTGCCACGCGATTGGGGACTAGCGACCTGGTAGGCAATGAGCAGTTCTTC. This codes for CATRLGTSDLVGNEQFF.

The CDR3 loop reads CASSFLCYLPYEQYF. CDR3 in DNA: TGTGCCAGCAGTTTCCTCTGCTACTTACCCTACGAGCAGTACTTC. The gene calls are TRBV7-8 and TRBJ2-7; D remains unclear. With 6 bases removed from V and 2 bases from J, the gap between germline ends came to 17 bases. Germline CDR1 SGHVS, CDR2 FQNEAQ. This CDR3 has 15 residues.

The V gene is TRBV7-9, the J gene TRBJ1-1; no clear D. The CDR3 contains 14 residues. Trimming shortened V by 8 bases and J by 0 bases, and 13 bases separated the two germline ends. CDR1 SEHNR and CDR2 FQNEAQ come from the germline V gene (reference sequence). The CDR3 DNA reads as TGTGCCAGCCCCCTCGGCAGCCTGAACACTGAAGCTTTCTTT. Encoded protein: CASPLGSLNTEAFF.